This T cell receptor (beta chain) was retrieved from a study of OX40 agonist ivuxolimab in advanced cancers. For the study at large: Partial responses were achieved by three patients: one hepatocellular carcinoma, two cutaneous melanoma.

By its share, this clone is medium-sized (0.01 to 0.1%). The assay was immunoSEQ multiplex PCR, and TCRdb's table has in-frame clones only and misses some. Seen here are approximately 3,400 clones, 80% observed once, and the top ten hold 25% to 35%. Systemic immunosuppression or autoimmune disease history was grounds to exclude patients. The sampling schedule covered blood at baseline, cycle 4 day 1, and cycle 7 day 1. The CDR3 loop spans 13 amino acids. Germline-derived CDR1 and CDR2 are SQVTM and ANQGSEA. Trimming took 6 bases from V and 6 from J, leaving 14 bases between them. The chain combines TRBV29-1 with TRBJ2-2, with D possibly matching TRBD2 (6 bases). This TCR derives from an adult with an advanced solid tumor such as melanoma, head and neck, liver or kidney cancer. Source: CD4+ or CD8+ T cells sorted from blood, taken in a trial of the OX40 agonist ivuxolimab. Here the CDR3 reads CSVRLGASGELFF. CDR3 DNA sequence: TGCAGCGTAAGACTAGGGGCGTCCGGGGAGCTGTTTTTT.